This T cell receptor (beta chain) was found in a study of cytomegalovirus exposure and HLA in healthy donors. Researchers ran the PCR with 60 Vbeta and 13 Jbeta primers. Sequencing used immunoSEQ multiplex PCR; TCRdb keeps in-frame clones, though not all of them. Here the sample spans about 200,000 clones, around 87% being singletons. Study-level findings and limits: Indistinguishable V segments such as TRBV6-2 and TRBV6-3 were excluded. In a later analysis, the majority of CMV-associated beta chains seemingly showed HLA restriction.

This clone was seen a few times. Its specificity is unknown. The CDR3 is made up of 13 amino acids. Trimming stripped 10 bases from V and 0 bases from J, with 12 bases between. CDR1 is LNHDA, CDR2 SQIVND, per germline (reference sequence). The sample comprised PBMCs. This chain links TRBV19 with TRBJ1-2; D remains ambiguous. This clonotype was sampled from a young woman in good health and CMV-seronegative. The CDR3 here is CATPRDPNYGYTF. DNA of the CDR3: TGTGCCACCCCTAGAGATCCTAACTATGGCTACACCTTC.